The clone carrying this TCR beta chain was recorded a few times. Its antigen is as yet unknown. Study-level points and caveats: In terms of TCR gene usage, tumor memory CD4+ T cells clustered together with blood and lymph node memory CD4+ cells, as well as with lymph node naive CD4+ cells.

The germline V gene has CDR1 SEHNR and CDR2 FQNEAQ (reference sequence). V was clipped by 0 bases and J by 10 bases, with 11 bases between them. The length of the CDR3 is 13 residues. TCRdb reanalysed the 5' RACE reads using MiXCR and keeps one entry per CDR3 protein. The repertoire holds around 30,000 distinct CDR3 sequences, with roughly 25% as singletons. This clonotype originated in a female donor with breast cancer. This chain connects TRBV7-9 to TRBJ2-3; tentative D call: TRBD2 (7 bases). Material: naive CD4+ T cells sorted from a lymph node. The subset here: naive CD4+ T cells, CD4+CD45RA+CD25-. The CDR3 region is CASSLAGGAAQYF. CDR3 coding DNA: TGTGCCAGCAGCTTAGCGGGGGGGGCGGCGCAGTATTTT.